This T cell receptor (beta chain) was captured by sequencing in a study of blood T cell repertoires in COVID-19. The wider study: Samples came from the United States, Italy and Spain, spanning acute and convalescent COVID-19. Sources were T cells, B-cell-depleted T cells, or PBMCs; the material itself was cDNA or gDNA.

In the authors' methods: It was from reference gene primer amplification that nucleated cell counts were estimated. Clones were read by immunoSEQ multiplex PCR, and TCRdb kept only the in-frame ones, dropping some. The V and J calls and clone size were taken over from that table, and D and trimming were inferred from the DNA. The profile shows about 81,000 clones, 91% of them singletons. The CDR3 totals 14 residues. V was pared by 5 bases and J by 4 bases, with 7 bases of the junction left unmatched. Germline loops: CDR1 MNHEY, CDR2 SMNVEV (reference sequence). The TCR was taken from a woman in her forties or fifties in a cohort sampled during active COVID-19. The chain couples TRBV27 to TRBJ1-1; 7 bases fit TRBD1. Sequencing was carried out using peripheral blood. CDR3 in amino acids: CASSTNPGGTEAFF. CDR3 nucleotide sequence: TGTGCCAGCAGTACCAACCCAGGGGGCACTGAAGCTTTCTTT.